The present T cell receptor beta chain was sequenced within a study of T cells in Graves' hyperthyroidism and ophthalmopathy. Findings and limits, study-wide: Most expanded thyroid clonotypes above 0.001 also appeared in blood.

Every diagnosis used clinical symptoms, serum thyroxine and TRAb, thyroid ultrasound and orbital computed tomography. As for this clonotype: The antigen is not known.

The CDR3 runs to 12 residues. Germline V CDR1 and CDR2: SQVTM, ANQGSEA. The V end lost 5 bases, the J end lost 6 bases, and 10 bases lay between the germline ends. It was RNA transcripts that yielded the amplified TCR beta CDR3 regions. During a first-round RT-PCR of the TCR CDR3, the HTBI primer set was used. TCRdb re-derived calls from the multiplex PCR reads in MiXCR, one entry per CDR3 protein. The data hold a few hundred thousand distinct CDR3 sequences, with around 45% observed a single time. The sequence was obtained from an adult woman with Graves' disease, either hyperthyroidism or ophthalmopathy (not recorded which). Sequencing was performed on peripheral blood or thyroid tissue (not recorded which). The V gene is TRBV29-1, the J gene TRBJ1-4; D remains ambiguous. CDR3 bases: TGCAGCGTTAGGCTCCGGGATGAAAAACTGTTTTTT. Translating it yields CSVRLRDEKLFF. The full variable domain, with the rest looked up from reference TRBV29-1 and TRBJ1-4, is SAVISQKPSRDICQRGTSLTIQCQVDSQVTMMFWYRQQPGQSLTLIATANQGSEATYESGFVIDKFPISRPNLTFSTLTVSNMSPEDSSIYLCSVRLRDEKLFFGSGTQLSVL.